The clone carrying this T cell receptor beta chain occurred many times. The antigen is undetermined. The length of the CDR3 is 14 residues. The V end lost 2 bases, the J end lost 3 bases, and 11 bases lay between the germline ends. The germline CDR1 and CDR2 sequences are MNHEY and SMNVEV (reference sequence). TCRdb called the multiplex PCR reads again in MiXCR, with one record for every CDR3 protein. In the table there are 9,000 to 15,000 distinct CDR3 sequences, 35% to 40% of which are singletons. The data are from a study of breast tumors, draining lymph nodes, adjacent tissues. Overall study findings and caveats: Tumors had less TCR diversity than lymph nodes, more than nontumor tissue.

This clonotype was sampled from a female donor with breast cancer. Some clones in this sample may be carry-over from other donors' samples. The rearrangement joins TRBV27 to TRBJ2-7; D remains unclear. The sequencing input was breast tumor tissue. CDR3 region: CASSLKGFIYEQYF. For the CDR3, the DNA is TGTGCCAGCAGTTTAAAAGGCTTCATCTACGAGCAGTACTTC.